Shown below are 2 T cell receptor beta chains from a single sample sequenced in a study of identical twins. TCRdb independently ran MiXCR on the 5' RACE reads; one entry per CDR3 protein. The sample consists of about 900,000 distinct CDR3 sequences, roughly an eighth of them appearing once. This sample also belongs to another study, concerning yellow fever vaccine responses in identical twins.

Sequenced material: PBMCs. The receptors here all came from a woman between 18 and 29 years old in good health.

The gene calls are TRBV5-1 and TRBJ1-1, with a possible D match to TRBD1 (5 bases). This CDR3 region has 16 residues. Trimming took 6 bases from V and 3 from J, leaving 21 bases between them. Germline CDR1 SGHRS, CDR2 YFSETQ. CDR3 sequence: CASKGSRGFGHTEAFF. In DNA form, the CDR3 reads TGCGCCAGCAAAGGCAGTCGGGGGTTCGGTCACACTGAAGCTTTCTTT.

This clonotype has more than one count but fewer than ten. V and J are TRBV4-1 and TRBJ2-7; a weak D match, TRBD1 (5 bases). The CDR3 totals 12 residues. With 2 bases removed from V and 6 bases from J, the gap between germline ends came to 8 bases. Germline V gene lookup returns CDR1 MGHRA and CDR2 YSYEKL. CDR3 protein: CASSQQGREQYF. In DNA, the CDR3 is TGCGCCAGCAGCCAACAGGGCCGCGAGCAGTACTTC.